The 25 T cell receptor beta chains in this list originate from one sample, sequenced in a study of human T cells and chemical hapten exposure. In TCRdb, the RACE reads were re-called with MiXCR into one record per CDR3 protein. The data contain 75,000 to 100,000 distinct CDR3 sequences, 9.5% to 15% of them singletons. Time point: patch test 1, 2 weeks after DPC sensitization. Treatment meaning: therapeutic diphenylcyclopropenone sensitization with weekly scalp DPC. The source was whole blood, collected in connection with sensitization to the hapten diphenylcyclopropenone (DPC). Source of these receptors: a woman between 40 and 50 years old with alopecia areata. Some clones in this sample may be carry-over from other donors' samples.

This clonotype was observed many times. This chain uses TRBV6-5 with TRBJ2-1; TRBD1 might be the D (6 bases). V lost 8 bases and J 0 bases, leaving 14 bases between the germline ends. This CDR3 contains 15 residues. Germline CDR1 and CDR2: MNHEY and SVGAGI. CDR3 residues: CASGAGGFSYNEQFF. For the CDR3, the DNA is TGTGCCAGCGGGGCTGGGGGCTTCTCCTACAATGAGCAGTTCTTC.

This clonotype was observed many times. The chain has TRBV5-1 and TRBJ2-7; 9 bases map to TRBD1. After removal of 3 bases from V and 0 bases from J, the junction contained 4 bases not matched to a gene. Per the germline V gene, CDR1 is SGHRS and CDR2 is YFSETQ. This CDR3 has 15 amino acids. The CDR3 nucleotides read TGCGCCAGCAGCTCACCGGGACAGGGCTCCTACGAGCAGTACTTC. Translating it yields CASSSPGQGSYEQYF.

In its sample, this clonotype was seen a few times. The rearrangement uses TRBV9 and TRBJ1-1, with TRBD1 matching over 10 bases. Germline CDR1 is SGDLS and CDR2 is YYNGEE. V gave up 4 bases and J gave up 5 bases; unmatched junction bases: 8. The CDR3 contains 15 residues. CDR3 protein: CASSPGTGEDTEAFF. CDR3 nucleotides: TGTGCCAGCAGCCCGGGGACAGGGGAGGATACTGAAGCTTTCTTT.

This clonotype was observed many times. V and J are TRBV12-3 or TRBV12-4 and TRBJ1-2; D perhaps matches TRBD1 (6 bases). This CDR3 has 12 amino acids. Trimming removed 5 bases from V and 4 bases from J, with 8 bases in between. CDR3 region: CASSTDSYGYTF. As DNA, the CDR3 is TGTGCCAGCAGTACGGACAGCTATGGCTACACCTTC.

The chain employs TRBV29-1 and TRBJ1-1; 7 positions match TRBD1. The CDR3 loop spans 13 amino acids. The J segment lost 7 bases and the V segment lost 3 bases, leaving 8 bases of the junction unmatched. CDR1 is SQVTM, CDR2 ANQGSEA, per germline. CDR3 loop: CSVDTGTELEAFF. CDR3 DNA: TGCAGCGTTGATACCGGGACAGAACTTGAAGCTTTCTTT.

The rearrangement uses TRBV2 and TRBJ2-1; D remains unclear. V dropped 4 bases and J dropped 9 bases, with 7 bases sitting between them. CDR3 length equals 11 residues. Germline V gives CDR1 SNHLY, CDR2 FYNNEI. In DNA, the CDR3 is TGTGCCAGCAGTGTTCGGTTTGAGCAGTTCTTC. Protein product: CASSVRFEQFF. Using reference TRBV2 and TRBJ2-1 for the parts outside the CDR3, the full variable domain is EPEVTQTPSHQVTQMGQEVILRCVPISNHLYFYWYRQILGQKVEFLVSFYNNEISEKSEIFDDQFSVERPDGSNFTLKIRSTKLEDSAMYFCASSVRFEQFFGPGTRLTVL.

This clonotype showed up many times. The chain links TRBV29-1 to TRBJ2-7; 9 nucleotides agree with TRBD2. The V gene's germline CDR1 is SQVTM and CDR2 ANQGSEA. V lost 4 bases and J lost 5; bases outside the gene matches: 12. The CDR3 length is 15 residues. CDR3 sequence (DNA): TGCAGCGTTGGGCCTGGCGGGAGGGCTGGGAACGAGCAGTACTTC. As protein: CSVGPGGRAGNEQYF.

This chain links TRBV4-3 with TRBJ2-7; possibly TRBD1 for D (5 bases). The CDR3 is 14 amino acids. V was trimmed by 3 bases and J by 6 bases, leaving 15 bases between them. Looked up from germline, CDR1 is LGHNA and CDR2 is YSLEER. This chain's CDR3 is CASSQDHTGSEQYF. CDR3 DNA: TGCGCCAGCAGCCAGGACCATACAGGATCCGAGCAGTACTTC.

This clonotype was found a few times. This chain joins TRBV11-3 and TRBJ1-5; no firm D call. From germline, CDR1 is SGHNT and CDR2 YENEEA. The length of the CDR3 is 10 residues. Between the trimmed V and J ends, which lost 5 bases and 9 bases, there was a span of 5 bases. The CDR3 here is CASSPPPQHF. Here the CDR3 DNA reads TGTGCCAGCAGCCCCCCGCCCCAGCATTTT.

The rearrangement links TRBV6-6 to TRBJ2-7; D ambiguous. Trimming left V 6 bases short and J 2 bases short, with 14 bases between. The CDR3 contains 14 residues. Germline V lookup: CDR1 MNHNY, CDR2 SVGAGI (reference sequence). CDR3 sequence reads: CASSSVAFPYEQYF. CDR3 nucleotides: TGTGCCAGCAGCTCTGTCGCTTTTCCCTACGAGCAGTACTTC.

The sample holds many counts of this clonotype. The J gene is TRBJ2-2, the V gene TRBV9, with 7 bases lining up with TRBD2. With V trimmed by 0 bases and J by 1 base, 9 bases remained unmatched. The germline gives CDR1 SGDLS, CDR2 YYNGEE. The CDR3 consists of 18 residues. The CDR3 sequence is CASSVAKASGRNTGELFF. The CDR3 DNA reads TGTGCCAGCAGCGTAGCTAAGGCTAGCGGAAGGAACACCGGGGAGCTGTTTTTT.

The chain employs TRBV5-1 and TRBJ2-7; tentatively, D is TRBD1 (5 bases). Germline V gene data show CDR1 as SGHRS and CDR2 as YFSETQ. The CDR3 loop spans 13 amino acids. Deletions cut 2 bases from V and 1 base from J, with 7 bases between. The CDR3 is CASSFDSSYEQYF. The CDR3 DNA is TGCGCCAGCAGCTTTGACAGTTCCTACGAGCAGTACTTC. Together with reference TRBV5-1 and TRBJ2-7, the CDR3 gives the full variable domain: KAGVTQTPRYLIKTRGQQVTLSCSPISGHRSVSWYQQTPGQGLQFLFEYFSETQRNKGNFPGRFSGRQFSNSRSEMNVSTLELGDSALYLCASSFDSSYEQYFGPGTRLTVT.

V and J are TRBV9 and TRBJ1-4; unclear D gene. The V end lost 4 bases, the J end lost 12 bases, and 13 bases lay between the germline ends. The CDR3 consists of 12 residues. CDR1 is SGDLS, CDR2 YYNGEE, per germline. This CDR3 is CASSLPGGQLFF. DNA of the CDR3: TGTGCCAGCAGCTTACCGGGCGGCCAACTGTTTTTT.

V is TRBV28 and J is TRBJ1-1, with D hard to call. Germline V gene lookup returns CDR1 MDHEN and CDR2 SYDVKM. Between the trimmed V and J ends, which lost 11 bases and 0 bases, there was a span of 13 bases. The CDR3 consists of 13 residues. CDR3 coding DNA: TGTGCCCACCAGCGACAAATGAACACTGAAGCTTTCTTT. Residues: CAHQRQMNTEAFF.

This clonotype came up many times. The chain uses TRBV12-3 or TRBV12-4 and TRBJ2-5, with D hard to call. The CDR3 is 12 residues long. Trimming removed 1 base from V and 4 bases from J, with 4 bases in between. CDR3 DNA sequence: TGTGCCAGCAGTTTAGAAGGAGAGACCCAGTACTTC. This translates into CASSLEGETQYF.

The chain combines TRBV7-6 with TRBJ2-7, with 7 bases aligning to TRBD1. The germline CDR1 and CDR2 sequences are SGHVS and FNYEAQ. The trim removed 4 bases at V and 2 bases at J, leaving 8 bases unmatched. This CDR3 has 15 amino acids. CDR3 region: CASSSDGTATYEQYF. The DNA for the CDR3 is TGTGCCAGCAGCTCAGACGGGACAGCAACCTACGAGCAGTACTTC.

This clonotype showed up just a few times. The chain links TRBV5-8 to TRBJ1-2; 7 bases are a match to TRBD1. The CDR3 covers 13 residues. Trimming at V came to 5 bases and at J to 2 bases, leaving 3 bases not matched to a gene. In germline, CDR1 is SGHTS, CDR2 YDEGEE. The DNA for the CDR3 is TGTGCCAGCAGAGACAGGGCGAACTATGGCTACACCTTC. This gives the protein CASRDRANYGYTF.

This chain connects TRBV20-1 to TRBJ1-6; no firm D call. Trimming took 6 bases from V and 6 from J, leaving 18 bases between them. Germline V gene sequence: CDR1 DFQATT, CDR2 SNEGSKA (reference sequence). CDR3 length: 15 residues. The CDR3 is CSARRMGNRNSPLHF. In DNA, the CDR3 is TGCAGTGCCAGGAGGATGGGGAATCGTAATTCACCCCTCCACTTT.

This clonotype turned up a few times. The chain has TRBV20-1 and TRBJ2-2; 8 bases align to TRBD2. The CDR3 has 14 amino acids. J was trimmed by 2 bases and V by 1 base; bases with no gene match: 0. Germline CDR1 DFQATT, CDR2 SNEGSKA (reference sequence). CDR3 coding DNA: TGCAGTGCTAGAGTAGCGGGAAACACCGGGGAGCTGTTTTTT. Translated, it gives CSARVAGNTGELFF.

DNA for the CDR3: TGTGCCAGCAGACGGGAGTCAGGGCAGTTCTTC. Its translation: CASRRESGQFF. The chain couples TRBV2 to TRBJ2-1, with a tentative D call TRBD2 (6 bases). The V and J ends lost 6 bases and 12 bases respectively, with 12 bases between them. The CDR3 contains 11 residues. Germline V CDR1 and CDR2: SNHLY, FYNNEI. Based on the CDR3 plus reference TRBV2 and TRBJ2-1, the full variable domain is EPEVTQTPSHQVTQMGQEVILRCVPISNHLYFYWYRQILGQKVEFLVSFYNNEISEKSEIFDDQFSVERPDGSNFTLKIRSTKLEDSAMYFCASRRESGQFFGPGTRLTVL.

This clonotype was found a few times. The genes are TRBV28 and TRBJ1-5; no firm D call. The germline CDR1 and CDR2 sequences are MDHEN and SYDVKM. The CDR3 consists of 11 residues. Deletions cut 0 bases from V and 8 bases from J, with 2 bases between. CDR3 nucleotides: TGTGCCAGCAGTTTATGGGAGCCCCAGCATTTT. Protein sequence: CASSLWEPQHF.

This rearrangement joins TRBV12-3 or TRBV12-4 to TRBJ1-6; TRBD1 matches 8 bases. J lost 10 bases, V lost 6 bases, and 8 bases had no gene match. The length of the CDR3 is 14 residues. This CDR3 is CASRPGGEGSPLHF. CDR3 in DNA: TGTGCCAGCAGGCCAGGGGGCGAGGGATCACCCCTCCACTTT.

In this sample, this clonotype turned up a few times. The V call is TRBV7-2, the J call TRBJ1-6, with no clear D. Per the germline V gene, CDR1 is SGHTA and CDR2 is FQGNSA. The CDR3 consists of 12 residues. Trimming pared 5 bases from V and 8 bases from J, leaving 7 bases between. In DNA form, the CDR3 reads TGTGCCAGCAGCACCCTTTATTCACCCCTCCACTTT. It encodes CASSTLYSPLHF. Supplemented by reference TRBV7-2 and TRBJ1-6, the full variable domain reads GAGVSQSPSNKVTEKGKDVELRCDPISGHTALYWYRQSLGQGLEFLIYFQGNSAPDKSGLPSDRFSAERTGGSVSTLTIQRTQQEDSAVYLCASSTLYSPLHFGNGTRLTVT.

The chain carries TRBV7-9 and TRBJ2-7; tentatively, D is TRBD1 (5 bases). Looked up from germline, CDR1 is SEHNR and CDR2 is FQNEAQ (reference sequence). V was clipped by 1 base and J by 2 bases, with 18 bases between them. The CDR3 has 17 amino acids. The CDR3 sequence is CASSLEQTLGDTYEQYF. The CDR3 nucleotides read TGTGCCAGCAGCTTAGAGCAGACCTTAGGGGATACCTACGAGCAGTACTTC. Full variable domain (outside the CDR3, taken from reference TRBV7-9 and TRBJ2-7): DTGVSQNPRHKITKRGQNVTFRCDPISEHNRLYWYRQTLGQGPEFLTYFQNEAQLEKSRLLSDRFSAERPKGSFSTLEIQRTEQGDSAMYLCASSLEQTLGDTYEQYFGPGTRLTVT.

The V call is TRBV28, the J call TRBJ2-1; 7 bases fit TRBD2. Looked up from germline, CDR1 is MDHEN and CDR2 is SYDVKM. The CDR3 spans 16 residues. V shed 7 bases, J shed 5 bases, and the junction held 14 bases outside the gene matches. This CDR3 is CASTLSRLAANNEQFF. CDR3 DNA sequence: TGTGCCAGCACCCTATCACGGCTAGCGGCTAACAATGAGCAGTTCTTC. The full variable domain, completed using reference TRBV28 and TRBJ2-1, is DVKVTQSSRYLVKRTGEKVFLECVQDMDHENMFWYRQDPGLGLRLIYFSYDVKMKEKGDIPEGYSVSREKKERFSLILESASTNQTSMYLCASTLSRLAANNEQFFGPGTRLTVL.